This TCR beta chain was obtained from a study of cytomegalovirus exposure and HLA in healthy donors. Findings and caveats of the study: It emerged from a later analysis that several of the most significant clusters appeared to be linked to common viral pathogens. Donors belonging to an Asian-associated ancestry cluster reportedly showed fewer N-insertions in productive TCRs than the roughly 670-donor mean, according to what a later analysis found. The classifier was said to identify cytomegalovirus status with high specificity and sensitivity.

Both 60 Vbeta primers and 13 Jbeta primers went into the PCR. TCRdb's table, derived via immunoSEQ multiplex PCR, lists solely in-frame clones and lacks some. The sample has over 130,000 clones; roughly 63% are singletons. With respect to this clone: Its specificity is not known.

Each donor's status was that of a healthy bone marrow donor. The CDR3 has 18 amino acids. Germline V CDR1 and CDR2: SGHTA, FQGNSA. The junction had 15 bases not matched to a gene; V was cut back by 5 bases and J by 8 bases. The sequenced sample consisted of PBMCs. The rearrangement joins TRBV7-2 to TRBJ2-4; 13 bases agree with TRBD2. The sequence came from an older woman in good health and CMV-seropositive. In nucleotides, the CDR3 is TGTGCCAGCAGCCCCGGACTAGCGGGAGTCGGTCGGCTAGACATTCAGTACTTC. Translated, it gives CASSPGLAGVGRLDIQYF. The full variable domain, in which reference TRBV7-2 and TRBJ2-4 provide the parts outside the CDR3, is GAGVSQSPSNKVTEKGKDVELRCDPISGHTALYWYRQSLGQGLEFLIYFQGNSAPDKSGLPSDRFSAERTGGSVSTLTIQRTQQEDSAVYLCASSPGLAGVGRLDIQYFGAGTRLSVL.